The clone carrying this T cell receptor (beta chain) was counted ten times or more. TCRdb re-derived calls from the RT-PCR reads in MiXCR, one entry per CDR3 protein. Found here are almost 700,000 distinct CDR3 sequences, approximately 15% of them singletons; the top ten hold 3% to 4.5%. CDR1 SGHTA and CDR2 FQGNSA come from the germline V gene. J lost 9 bases, V lost 5 bases, and 11 bases had no gene match. CDR3 length equals 14 residues. The sequencing input was memory CD4+ T cells from blood. The receptor was derived from a female donor in good health, serving as a healthy control. This chain joins TRBV7-2 and TRBJ2-7; 9 bases map to TRBD2. The CDR3 protein is CASSQPGLAPSQYF. CDR3 sequence (DNA): TGTGCCAGCAGCCAACCGGGACTAGCACCATCGCAGTACTTC.